The next 9 T cell receptor beta chains were all read from a single sample in a study of blood T cell repertoires in COVID-19. Produced via immunoSEQ multiplex PCR; TCRdb's table is partial and in-frame only. The top ten hold under 2.5% of the sample, which has roughly 250,000 clones, 75% to 95% seen once. Sequences were obtained from PBMCs or T cells enriched from blood (not recorded which). The receptors come from a woman aged 18-35 years who had recovered from COVID-19.

The chain carries TRBV6-5 and TRBJ2-7; D is unresolved. Germline lookup yields CDR1 MNHEY and CDR2 SVGAGI. This CDR3 is built from 15 residues. V was pared by 0 bases and J by 3 bases, with 12 bases between. The CDR3 is CASSYSRGSNYEQYF. For the CDR3, the DNA is TGTGCCAGCAGTTACTCCCGCGGCTCCAACTACGAGCAGTACTTC.

The genes are TRBV27 and TRBJ2-3; perhaps TRBD1 as D (6 bases). Trimming took 5 bases from V and 2 from J, leaving 11 bases between them. Per the germline V gene, CDR1 is MNHEY and CDR2 is SMNVEV (reference sequence). The CDR3 extends over 14 amino acids. The CDR3 nucleotides are TGTGCCAGCAGTAACAGGGTGGACACAGATACGCAGTATTTT. Translation gives CASSNRVDTDTQYF.

The chain's CDR3 is CASSPRTLGSYEQYF. The CDR3 region has the DNA TGTGCCAGTAGTCCCCGGACTCTCGGATCCTACGAGCAGTACTTC. The chain employs TRBV19 and TRBJ2-7, with D tentatively TRBD2 (5 bases). Trimming took off 5 bases at V and 1 base at J, with 15 bases between the two ends. The germline V gene has CDR1 LNHDA and CDR2 SQIVND (reference sequence). This CDR3 is 15 amino acids long. Supplemented by reference TRBV19 and TRBJ2-7, the full variable domain reads DGGITQSPKYLFRKEGQNVTLSCEQNLNHDAMYWYRQDPGQGLRLIYYSQIVNDFQKGDIAEGYSVSREKKESFPLTVTSAQKNPTAFYLCASSPRTLGSYEQYFGPGTRLTVT.

The chain couples TRBV28 to TRBJ2-7; tentative D call: TRBD2 (5 bases). This CDR3 is 15 amino acids long. Germline V gives CDR1 MDHEN, CDR2 SYDVKM. Trimming took off 3 bases at V and 3 bases at J, with 15 bases between the two ends. The chain's CDR3 is CASSFSSGIGYEQYF. The CDR3 coding sequence is TGTGCCAGCAGTTTTAGCTCCGGGATCGGCTACGAGCAGTACTTC.

V is TRBV5-1 and J is TRBJ1-1, with TRBD1 matching over 9 bases. CDR3 length: 18 amino acids. Losses at the gene ends were 0 bases for V and 1 base for J; bases not matched to a gene: 10. Germline V gene lookup returns CDR1 SGHRS and CDR2 YFSETQ. As DNA, the CDR3 is TGCGCCAGCAGCTTGGGCCCGGGACAGGGCAGATGGAACACTGAAGCTTTCTTT. Encoded protein: CASSLGPGQGRWNTEAFF.

This chain links TRBV29-1 with TRBJ2-3; 8 bases are shared with TRBD1. The CDR3 sequence is 12 residues long. From germline, CDR1 is SQVTM and CDR2 ANQGSEA. V shed 8 bases, J shed 7 bases, and the junction held 8 bases outside the gene matches. The CDR3 loop reads CSYRDRLNTQYF. Here the CDR3 DNA reads TGCAGCTATCGGGACAGGCTTAATACGCAGTATTTT.

J is TRBJ1-4 and V is TRBV14, with TRBD1 matching 10 bases. V was pared by 4 bases and J by 7 bases, with 9 bases of the junction left unmatched. The CDR3 has 16 amino acids. From germline, CDR1 is SGHDN and CDR2 FVKESK. The CDR3 sequence is CASSPTWDRGGEKLFF. In nucleotides, the CDR3 is TGTGCCAGCAGCCCGACCTGGGACAGGGGTGGTGAAAAACTGTTTTTT.

The chain links TRBV6-4 to TRBJ1-1, with TRBD1 matching over 7 bases. The J segment lost 1 base and the V segment lost 4 bases, leaving 3 bases of the junction unmatched. CDR1 is MRHNA, CDR2 SNTAGT, per germline. There are 14 residues in the CDR3. CDR3 nucleotide sequence: TGTGCCAGCAGTGCCGGGACAGCGAACACTGAAGCTTTCTTT. It translates to CASSAGTANTEAFF.

The chain has TRBV24-1 and TRBJ1-3; 7 bases match TRBD1. Trimming removed 4 bases from V and 10 bases from J; junction bases left unmatched: 6. This CDR3 region has 13 residues. CDR1 and CDR2 from the germline V gene are KGHDR and SFDVKD. CDR3 in amino acids: CATSDTTGRTIYF. The CDR3 region has the DNA TGTGCCACCAGTGACACGACAGGGAGGACCATATATTTT.